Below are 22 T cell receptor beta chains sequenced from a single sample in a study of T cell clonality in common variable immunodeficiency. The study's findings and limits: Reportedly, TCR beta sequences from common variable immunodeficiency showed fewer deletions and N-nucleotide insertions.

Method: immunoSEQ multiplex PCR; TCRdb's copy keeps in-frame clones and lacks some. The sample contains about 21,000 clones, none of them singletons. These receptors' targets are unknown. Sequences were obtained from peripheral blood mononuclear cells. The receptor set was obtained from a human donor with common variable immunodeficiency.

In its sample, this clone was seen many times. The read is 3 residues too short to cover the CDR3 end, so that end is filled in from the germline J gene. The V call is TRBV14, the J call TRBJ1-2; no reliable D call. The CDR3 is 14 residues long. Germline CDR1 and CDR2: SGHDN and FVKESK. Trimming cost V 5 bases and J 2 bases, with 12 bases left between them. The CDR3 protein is CASSSVSLNYGYTF. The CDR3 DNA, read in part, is TGTGCCAGCAGCAGCGTATCATTGAACTATGGC.

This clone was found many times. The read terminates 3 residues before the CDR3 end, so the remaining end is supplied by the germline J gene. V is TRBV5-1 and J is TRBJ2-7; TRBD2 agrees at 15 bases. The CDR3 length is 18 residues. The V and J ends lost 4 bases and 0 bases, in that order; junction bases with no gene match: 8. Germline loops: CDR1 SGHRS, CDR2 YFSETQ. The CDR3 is CASSPRGLAGGFSYEQYF. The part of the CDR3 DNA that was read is TGCGCCAGCAGCCCAAGGGGACTAGCGGGGGGATTCTCCTACGAG.

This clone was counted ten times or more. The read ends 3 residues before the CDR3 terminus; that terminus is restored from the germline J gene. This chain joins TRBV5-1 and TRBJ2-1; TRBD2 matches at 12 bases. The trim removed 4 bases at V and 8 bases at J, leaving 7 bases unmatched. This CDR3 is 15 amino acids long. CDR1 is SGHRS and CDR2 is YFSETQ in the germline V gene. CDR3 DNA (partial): TGCGCCAGCAGCATCTCTAGCGGGGGGGCCGATGAG. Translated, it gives CASSISSGGADE. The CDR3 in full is CASSISSGGADEQFF.

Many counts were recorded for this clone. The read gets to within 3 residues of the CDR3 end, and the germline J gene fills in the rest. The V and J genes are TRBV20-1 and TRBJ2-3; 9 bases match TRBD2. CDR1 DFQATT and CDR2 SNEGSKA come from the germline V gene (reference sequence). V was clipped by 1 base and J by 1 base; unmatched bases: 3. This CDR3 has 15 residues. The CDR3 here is CSARGGGGGTDTQYF. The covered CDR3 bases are TGCAGTGCTAGAGGGGGCGGGGGGGGCACAGATACG.

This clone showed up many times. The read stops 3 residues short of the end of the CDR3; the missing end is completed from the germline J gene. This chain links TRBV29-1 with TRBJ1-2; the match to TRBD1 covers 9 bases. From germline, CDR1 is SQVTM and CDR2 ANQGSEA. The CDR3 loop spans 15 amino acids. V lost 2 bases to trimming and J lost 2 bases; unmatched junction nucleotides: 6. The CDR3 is CSVEKTGGRNYGYTF. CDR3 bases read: TGCAGCGTTGAAAAGACAGGGGGGCGAAACTATGGC.

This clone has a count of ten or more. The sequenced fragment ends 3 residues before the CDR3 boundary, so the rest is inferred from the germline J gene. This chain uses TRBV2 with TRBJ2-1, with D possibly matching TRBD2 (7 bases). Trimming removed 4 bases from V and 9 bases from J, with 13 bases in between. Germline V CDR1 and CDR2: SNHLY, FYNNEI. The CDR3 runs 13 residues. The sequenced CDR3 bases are TGTGCCAGCAGTGTGGGGGGGGCACGTGAG. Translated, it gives CASSVGGARE. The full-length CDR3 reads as CASSVGGAREQFF. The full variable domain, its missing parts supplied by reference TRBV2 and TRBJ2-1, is EPEVTQTPSHQVTQMGQEVILRCVPISNHLYFYWYRQILGQKVEFLVSFYNNEISEKSEIFDDQFSVERPDGSNFTLKIRSTKLEDSAMYFCASSVGGAREQFFGPGTRLTVL.

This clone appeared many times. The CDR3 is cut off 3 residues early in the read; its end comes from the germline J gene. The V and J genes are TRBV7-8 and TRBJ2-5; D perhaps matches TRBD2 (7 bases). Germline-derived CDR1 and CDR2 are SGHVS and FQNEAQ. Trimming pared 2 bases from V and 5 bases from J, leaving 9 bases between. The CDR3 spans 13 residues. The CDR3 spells CASSLRGAETQYF. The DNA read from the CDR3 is TGTGCCAGCAGCTTACGGGGGGCGGAGACC.

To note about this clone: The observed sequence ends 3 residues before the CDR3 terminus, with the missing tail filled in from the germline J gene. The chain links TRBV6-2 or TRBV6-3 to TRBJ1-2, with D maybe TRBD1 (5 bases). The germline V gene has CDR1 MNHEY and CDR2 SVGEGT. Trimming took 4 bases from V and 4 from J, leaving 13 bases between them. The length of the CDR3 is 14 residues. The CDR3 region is CASSFRRGGYGYTF. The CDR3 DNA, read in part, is TGTGCCAGCAGTTTTCGCCGGGGGGGCTATGGC.

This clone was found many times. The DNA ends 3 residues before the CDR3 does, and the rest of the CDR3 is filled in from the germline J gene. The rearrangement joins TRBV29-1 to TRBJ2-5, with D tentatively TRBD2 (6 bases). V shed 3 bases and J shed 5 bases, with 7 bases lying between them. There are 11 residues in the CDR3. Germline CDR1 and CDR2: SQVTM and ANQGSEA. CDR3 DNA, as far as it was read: TGCAGCGTTGAGGAGGGCGAGACC. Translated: CSVEEGET. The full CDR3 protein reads CSVEEGETQYF.

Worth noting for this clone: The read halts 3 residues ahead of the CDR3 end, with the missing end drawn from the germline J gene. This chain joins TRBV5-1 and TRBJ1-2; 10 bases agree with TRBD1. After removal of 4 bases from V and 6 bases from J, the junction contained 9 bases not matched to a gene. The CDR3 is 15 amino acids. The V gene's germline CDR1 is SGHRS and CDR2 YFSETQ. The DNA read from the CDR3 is TGCGCCAGCAGCACCACGGGACAGGGGAAGAATGGC. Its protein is CASSTTGQGKNG. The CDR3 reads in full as CASSTTGQGKNGYTF.

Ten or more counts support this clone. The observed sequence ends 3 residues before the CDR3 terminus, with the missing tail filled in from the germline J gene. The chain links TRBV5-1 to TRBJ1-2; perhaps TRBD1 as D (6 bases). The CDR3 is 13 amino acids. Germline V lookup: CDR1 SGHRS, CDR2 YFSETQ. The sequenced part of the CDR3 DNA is TGCGCCAGCAGCGCCGGGACACCATGGGGC. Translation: CASSAGTPWG. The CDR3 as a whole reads CASSAGTPWGYTF. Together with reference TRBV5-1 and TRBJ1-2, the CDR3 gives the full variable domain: KAGVTQTPRYLIKTRGQQVTLSCSPISGHRSVSWYQQTPGQGLQFLFEYFSETQRNKGNFPGRFSGRQFSNSRSEMNVSTLELGDSALYLCASSAGTPWGYTFGSGTRLTVV.

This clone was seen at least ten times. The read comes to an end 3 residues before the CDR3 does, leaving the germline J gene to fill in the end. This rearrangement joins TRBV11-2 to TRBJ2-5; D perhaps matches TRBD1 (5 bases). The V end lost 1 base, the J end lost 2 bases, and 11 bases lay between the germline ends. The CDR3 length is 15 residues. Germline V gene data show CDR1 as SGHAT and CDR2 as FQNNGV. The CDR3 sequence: CASSLVRQLQETQYF. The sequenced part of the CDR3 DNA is TGTGCCAGCAGCTTAGTACGACAGTTACAAGAGACC.

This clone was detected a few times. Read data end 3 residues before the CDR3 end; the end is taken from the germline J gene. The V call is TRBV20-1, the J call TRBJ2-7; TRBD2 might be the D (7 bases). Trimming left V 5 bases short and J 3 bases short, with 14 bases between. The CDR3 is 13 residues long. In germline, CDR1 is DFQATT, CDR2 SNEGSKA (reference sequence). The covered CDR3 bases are TGCAGTGCTCGAAAGGGGGGGAACTACGAG. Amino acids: CSARKGGNYE. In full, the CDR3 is CSARKGGNYEQYF.

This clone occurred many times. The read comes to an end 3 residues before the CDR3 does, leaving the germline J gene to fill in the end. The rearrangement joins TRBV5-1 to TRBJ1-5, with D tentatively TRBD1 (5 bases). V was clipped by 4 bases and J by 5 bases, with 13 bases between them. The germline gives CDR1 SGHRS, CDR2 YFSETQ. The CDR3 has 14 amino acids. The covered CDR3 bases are TGCGCCAGCAGCCCCACCGCGGGGGATCAGCCC. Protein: CASSPTAGDQP. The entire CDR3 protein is CASSPTAGDQPQHF.

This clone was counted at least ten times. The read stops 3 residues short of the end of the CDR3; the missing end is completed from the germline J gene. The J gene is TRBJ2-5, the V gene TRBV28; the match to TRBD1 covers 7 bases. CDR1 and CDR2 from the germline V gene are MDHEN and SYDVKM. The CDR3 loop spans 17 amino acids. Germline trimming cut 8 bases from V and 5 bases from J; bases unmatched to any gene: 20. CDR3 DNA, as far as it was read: TGTGCCAGCCGGAACCTACGACAGGGTGTGGGGGCGGAGACC. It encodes CASRNLRQGVGAET. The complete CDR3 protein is CASRNLRQGVGAETQYF.

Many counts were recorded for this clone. The CDR3 DNA, read in part, is TGTGCCAGCAGTTACTCGTCAGGGGGAGGCAATCAGCCC. Translated: CASSYSSGGGNQP. The whole CDR3 protein is CASSYSSGGGNQPQHF. The chain joins TRBV6-2 or TRBV6-3 to TRBJ1-5, with 7 bases lining up with TRBD1. Read data end 3 residues before the CDR3 end; the end is taken from the germline J gene. Germline CDR1 and CDR2: MNHEY and SVGEGT. CDR3 length: 16 amino acids. Trimming cost V 0 bases and J 2 bases; bases outside gene matches: 4.

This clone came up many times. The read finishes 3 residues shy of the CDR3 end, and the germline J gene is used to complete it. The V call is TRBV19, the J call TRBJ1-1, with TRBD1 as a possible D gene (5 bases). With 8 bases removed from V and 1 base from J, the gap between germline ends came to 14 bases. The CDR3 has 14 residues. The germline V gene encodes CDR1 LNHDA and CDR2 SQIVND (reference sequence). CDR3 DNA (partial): TGTGCCAGTGGAGAGGGGCTTTCGAACACTGAA. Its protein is CASGEGLSNTE. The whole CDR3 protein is CASGEGLSNTEAFF. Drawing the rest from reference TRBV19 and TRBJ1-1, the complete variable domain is DGGITQSPKYLFRKEGQNVTLSCEQNLNHDAMYWYRQDPGQGLRLIYYSQIVNDFQKGDIAEGYSVSREKKESFPLTVTSAQKNPTAFYLCASGEGLSNTEAFFGQGTRLTVV.

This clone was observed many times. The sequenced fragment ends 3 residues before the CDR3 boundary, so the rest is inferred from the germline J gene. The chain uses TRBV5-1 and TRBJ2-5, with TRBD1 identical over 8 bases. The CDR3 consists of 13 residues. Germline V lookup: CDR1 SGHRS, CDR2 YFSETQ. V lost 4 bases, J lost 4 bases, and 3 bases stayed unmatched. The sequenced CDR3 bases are TGCGCCAGCAGCCCCAGGGGGCTAGAGACC. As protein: CASSPRGLET. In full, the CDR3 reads CASSPRGLETQYF.

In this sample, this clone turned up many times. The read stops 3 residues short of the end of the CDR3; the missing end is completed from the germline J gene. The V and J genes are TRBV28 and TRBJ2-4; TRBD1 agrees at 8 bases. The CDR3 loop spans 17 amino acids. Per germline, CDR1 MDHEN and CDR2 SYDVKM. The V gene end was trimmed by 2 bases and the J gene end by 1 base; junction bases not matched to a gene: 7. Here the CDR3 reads CASSLPPRTGAKNIQYF. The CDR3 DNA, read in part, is TGTGCCAGCAGTTTACCGCCCAGGACAGGGGCCAAAAACATT. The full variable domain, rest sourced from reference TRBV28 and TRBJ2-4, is DVKVTQSSRYLVKRTGEKVFLECVQDMDHENMFWYRQDPGLGLRLIYFSYDVKMKEKGDIPEGYSVSREKKERFSLILESASTNQTSMYLCASSLPPRTGAKNIQYFGAGTRLSVL.

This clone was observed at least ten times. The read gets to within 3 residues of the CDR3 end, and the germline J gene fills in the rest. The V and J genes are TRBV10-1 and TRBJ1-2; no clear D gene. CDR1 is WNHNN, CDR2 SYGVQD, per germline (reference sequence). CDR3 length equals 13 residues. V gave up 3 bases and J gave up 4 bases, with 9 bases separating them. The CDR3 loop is CASSDHDTYGYTF. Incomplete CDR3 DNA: TGCGCCAGCAGTGACCACGACACCTATGGC.

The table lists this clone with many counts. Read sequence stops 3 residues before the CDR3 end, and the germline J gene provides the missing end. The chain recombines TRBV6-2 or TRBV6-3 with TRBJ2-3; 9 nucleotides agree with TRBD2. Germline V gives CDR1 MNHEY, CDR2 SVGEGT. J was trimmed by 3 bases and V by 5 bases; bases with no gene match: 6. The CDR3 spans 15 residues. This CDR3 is CASSPRGGSTDTQYF. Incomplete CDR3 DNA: TGTGCCAGCAGTCCGCGGGGGGGCTCGACAGATACG.

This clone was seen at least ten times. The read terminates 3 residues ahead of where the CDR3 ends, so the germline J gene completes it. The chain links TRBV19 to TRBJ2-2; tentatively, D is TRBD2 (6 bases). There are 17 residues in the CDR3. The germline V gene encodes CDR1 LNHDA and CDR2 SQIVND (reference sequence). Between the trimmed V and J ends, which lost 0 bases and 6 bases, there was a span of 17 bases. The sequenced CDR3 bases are TGTGCCAGTAGTATAGATCTATGGAGGGGATCCTCCGGGGAG. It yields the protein CASSIDLWRGSSGE. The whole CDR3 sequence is CASSIDLWRGSSGELFF.